This T cell receptor (beta chain) was captured by sequencing in a study of cytomegalovirus exposure and HLA in healthy donors (TCRdb year 2017). Concerning the study at large: An earlier analysis of approximately 590 of the donors reported about 250 Gb of sequence data and some 100 million unique TCR beta sequences from about 179 million T cells. Approximately 310 gigabases of sequencing data and around 87 million unique TCR sequences were included in an early release covering around 600 HLA-typed donors. Of the 300 to 500 genotyped donors, approximately 80% were placed in the genetic ancestry cluster associated with self-reported Caucasian donors. The aim of the study was to test whether cataloging public T cell receptors could identify signatures of past pathogen exposure. The study used immunosequencing to profile the T cell repertoires of under 700 subjects and linked those repertoires to cytomegalovirus serostatus. A separate validation cohort of roughly 120 different subjects was used in addition to the 666-subject first cohort. To predict cytomegalovirus infection status, the study brought together high-throughput TCR immunosequencing, statistical association of individual TCRs with disease status, and machine learning. A later analysis re-analyzed previously published TCR beta repertoires from approximately 700 donors and added high-resolution HLA genotyping to study TCR occurrence patterns. The later analysis used no new phenotypic data to find candidate immune exposures, relying instead on TCR beta sequences and their occurrence across donors. An earlier analysis of 587 of the donors applied high-throughput TCR beta sequencing to assess whether each TCR beta V gene segment acted as functional or pseudogenic. Donor age, sex, ethnicity and CMV serostatus were compiled alongside the repertoire data. In a later genetic analysis, genome-wide SNP genotypes for about 65% of the 666 donors were used, and that subset was treated as a discovery cohort. Every repertoire in the discovery cohort had been generated on one and the same sequencing platform. Class I and class II HLA loci were covered by the typing at four-digit resolution. Typing coverage differed by locus: A, B, C, DRB1 and DQB1 were typed in roughly 620-640 donors, DQA1 in about 550, DPA1 in nearly 610, and DPB1 in 450 to 490. A handful of DR-DQ haplotypes were handled as single units for association and clustering because linkage in the cohort was strong. Among 350 to 400 genotyped donors of the cohort, an average of around 240,000 unique TCR beta nucleotide sequences were sequenced per donor, about a sixth of them non-productive. What the study reported, not specific to this receptor: Because HLA typing was missing for some donors at each locus, association tests included only the typed subset. Immune exposure information for the cohort was limited to CMV serostatus. In vitro tests confirmed that a few of the cytomegalovirus-associated TCR beta chains recognize cytomegalovirus antigens. Presence/absence analyses assumed roughly uniform sequencing depth across donors, an assumption that may not hold. In a later genetic analysis, a missense DCLRE1C variant was associated with V-gene and J-gene trimming of TCR beta chains, and the association was replicated in an independent cohort. It was suggested by the authors that the approach could potentially be generalized to other disease states and immunological phenotypes. According to a later analysis, TCR association rates differed among HLA loci, with DRB1 alleles showing the most associated TCRs and HLA-C alleles showing the fewest. Assigning TCR associations to individual alleles was difficult when HLA alleles, especially DR and DQ, strongly co-occurred. Across donors, most TCR sequences were observed very rarely, whereas some public TCRs were present in many individuals. In both the original and validation cohorts, the classifier was reported to diagnose cytomegalovirus status with high specificity and sensitivity. A later analysis associated roughly 17,000 TCR beta sequences with specific HLA alleles at a false discovery rate of 0.05. This cohort had only TCR beta chains sequenced, and the lack of alpha or paired-chain data limited which features could be detected. The earlier analysis of fewer than 750 of the donors excluded 15 to 20 rarely observed V segments, including chromosome 9 orphons, because counts were too low. According to a later genetic analysis, donors in an Asian-associated ancestry cluster had fewer N-insertions in productive TCRs than the roughly 670-donor mean. In an earlier analysis of approximately 590 of the donors, most TCR beta V segments were observed in productive rearrangements about 90% or about 30% of the time, broadly matching IMGT annotations. Some IMGT-functional V segments, including TRBV6-2 and TRBV6-3, could not be distinguished by the 87-base-pair reads and were therefore excluded. Compared with equally common non-associated chains, HLA-associated TCR beta chains in a later analysis were more clonally expanded and had lower generation probabilities. Correlated functional status among segregating V segments might reflect linkage disequilibrium, but an unknown experimental factor could not be ruled out. A cluster of highly shared sequence variants was judged likely to be a technical artifact of the sequencing pipeline. In a later analysis, several top co-occurrence clusters were reported to appear linked to parvovirus B19, influenza, CMV and Epstein-Barr virus. Most CMV-associated TCR beta chains appeared to be HLA-restricted in a later analysis, and the HLA associations seemed to be driven largely by CMV exposure. A total of roughly 160 TCR beta chains were listed by the study as associated with cytomegalovirus. A further reported finding was that TCR beta sequences accurately predicted the HLA-A and HLA-B alleles for most subjects in the first cohort.

The method was the immunoSEQ multiplex PCR assay. A mixture of 60 forward primers for TCR Vbeta segments and 13 reverse primers for TCR Jbeta segments was used in the multiplex PCR. The CDR3 region of rearranged TCR beta genes was amplified from genomic DNA by a multiplex PCR assay. Amplified TCR beta libraries were sequenced as 87-base-pair reads on the Illumina HiSeq System. The study's own analysis went as follows. A later analysis tallied 70 million to 100 million unique TCR beta chains across the 700 or so repertoires, and roughly 11 million of those chains were shared by two or more donors. Raw reads were error-corrected and collapsed into unique sequences by a nearest-neighbor algorithm in which closely related sequences were merged to remove PCR and sequencing errors. CDR3 sequences were aligned to IMGT reference sequences to assign V, D and J gene segments. Each retained sequence needed at least a six-nucleotide match to both a V gene segment and a J gene segment. A rearrangement was called productive if the CDR3 had no stop codons and remained in frame with V and J, and every other rearrangement was called non-productive. CDR3 was defined by IMGT convention, running from the second conserved V-encoded cysteine to the conserved J-encoded phenylalanine. Sequences without an unambiguous match to a single V gene segment were excluded from the earlier analysis of over 500 of the donors. In an earlier analysis of approximately 590 of the donors, V segments were called functional above 56.7% productive rearrangements and were called segregating when the between-donor standard deviation exceeded 5%. A statistical classification framework was built to diagnose cytomegalovirus status from the catalog of TCR beta chain sequences. V and J gene assignment, in a later analysis, came from comparing TCR nucleotide sequences with IMGT/GENE-DB human TR gene sequences. The TCRdist pipeline was used in a later analysis to assign CDR3 sequences and most-parsimonious VDJ recombination scenarios. In a later analysis, every TCR beta chain was defined by the combination of its CDR3 amino acid sequence and its V-gene family, and reads without a unique V-gene family were dropped. In a later analysis, a few hundred highly shared, low-generation-probability nucleotide sequences were removed to address suspected cross-contamination and a sequencing artifact. A later analysis calculated a clonal expansion index for each public chain from normalized within-repertoire ranks of inferred template counts. In a later analysis, generation probabilities were computed using a VDJ recombination model fitted to out-of-frame rearrangements, and the results were checked against IGoR. In a later analysis, TCR-TCR, TCR-HLA and TCR-CMV co-occurrence was scored with hypergeometric tests, and a repertoire-size bias correction was applied to TCR pairs. A later analysis estimated false discovery rates by permuting HLA or CMV assignments 20 times. A later analysis grouped co-occurring TCRs with DBSCAN, adding TCRdist sequence similarity when clustering within HLA-allele-positive subsets. Repertoires with fewer than 30,000 or more than 120,000 public chains, plus five repertoires with anomalous nucleotide sharing, were excluded from co-occurrence clustering. TCRdb took over this immuneACCESS table, retaining in-frame rearrangements with V and J assigned. Such tables are incomplete; in checked studies, under half of the missing clones stem from an unresolved V gene, and the remainder is unexplained. The D gene and trimming were derived from the DNA, and the V and J assignments and clone size from that table. This sample gives around 200,000 clones in total; 80% to 85% of them show up just once. Together, the top ten hold 2.7% of the sample.

The cohort comprised around 690 healthy bone marrow donors. Cohort members were all nominally healthy when sampled, although unrecorded immune exposures were likely present. The donor tested CMV seronegative, placing the donor among the 300 to 400 seronegative members of the cohort. A peripheral blood sample was provided by each donor, and peripheral blood mononuclear cells were used for TCR beta sequencing. Genomic DNA extraction from the blood cell samples was performed with the Qiagen DNeasy Blood Extraction Kit. V lost 1 base and J lost 4 bases; the stretch between them is 10 bases long. The CDR3 runs 14 amino acids, cysteine and phenylalanine included. Here the CDR3 DNA is all that survives: 42 bases in frame from base 1. From the germline V gene, CDR1 is SGHTA and CDR2 is FQGNSA. A remark on this clone: The clone's antigen remains unknown. No much larger clone exists at a distance of one base, and base qualities are not known.

This TCR was recovered from a woman in her 40s in good health and CMV-seronegative. Sequenced material: PBMCs. This chain is built from TRBV7-2 and TRBJ2-5, with a weak D call of TRBD1 (6 bases match). The sequence in DNA is TGTGCCAGCAGCTTAGTGGCAGGGGTAGAGACCCAGTACTTC. Its protein product is CASSLVAGVETQYF.